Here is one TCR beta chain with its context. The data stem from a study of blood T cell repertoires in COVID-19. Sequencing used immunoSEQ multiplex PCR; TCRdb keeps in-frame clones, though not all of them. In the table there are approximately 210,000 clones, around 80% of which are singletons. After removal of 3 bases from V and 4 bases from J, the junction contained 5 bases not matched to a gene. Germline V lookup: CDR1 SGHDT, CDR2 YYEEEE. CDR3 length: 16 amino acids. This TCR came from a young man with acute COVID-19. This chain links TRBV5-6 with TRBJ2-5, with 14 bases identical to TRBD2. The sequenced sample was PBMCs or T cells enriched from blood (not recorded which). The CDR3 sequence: CASSSGLAGGTETQYF. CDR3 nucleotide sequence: TGTGCCAGCAGCTCTGGACTAGCGGGGGGCACAGAGACCCAGTACTTC. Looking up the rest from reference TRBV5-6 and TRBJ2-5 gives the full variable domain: DAGVTQSPTHLIKTRGQQVTLRCSPKSGHDTVSWYQQALGQGPQFIFQYYEEEERQRGNFPDRFSGHQFPNYSSELNVNALLLGDSALYLCASSSGLAGGTETQYFGPGTRLLVL.